Listed below are T cell receptor beta chains from one sample, sequenced in a study of blood T cell repertoires in COVID-19. The repertoire was sequenced with immunoSEQ multiplex PCR; TCRdb's copy has only in-frame clones and lacks some. The profile shows about 120,000 clones, 75% to 85% of them singletons. The sequenced sample was peripheral blood. These receptors were obtained from a human donor in a cohort sampled during active COVID-19. CDR3s include the opening cysteine and the closing phenylalanine or tryptophan. A D gene is named only where the DNA matches it firmly. Clone size, where shown, is once, few, many, or a class for clones that have expanded.

clone size	V gene	CDR3 length	J gene	D gene	CDR3 protein	CDR3 DNA
-	TRBV11-2	15	TRBJ2-5	TRBD1	CASSLGQGAQETQYF	TGTGCCAGCAGCTTAGGACAGGGGGCCCAAGAGACCCAGTACTTC
-	TRBV5-1	14	TRBJ2-3	TRBD2	CASAASGRIDTQYF	TGCGCCAGCGCCGCTAGCGGGAGAATAGATACGCAGTATTTT
once	TRBV11-2	17	TRBJ2-2	TRBD2	CASRASGRSANTGELFF	TGTGCCAGCAGGGCTAGCGGGAGGTCCGCGAACACCGGGGAGCTGTTTTTT
-	TRBV6-2/TRBV6-3	14	TRBJ2-7	TRBD2	CASSRTGLGYEQYF	TGTGCCAGCAGTAGAACAGGACTAGGGTACGAGCAGTACTTC
-	TRBV7-3	14	TRBJ2-7	TRBD1	CASSPDGTGVEQYF	TGTGCCAGCAGTCCAGACGGGACAGGGGTCGAGCAGTACTTC
-	TRBV7-9	18	TRBJ2-6	-	CASSRWDIGSSGANVLTF	TGTGCCAGCAGCCGATGGGACATCGGAAGCTCTGGGGCCAACGTCCTGACTTTC
-	TRBV6-4	17	TRBJ2-1	TRBD2	CASSVLPGLAKYNEQFF	TGTGCCAGCAGTGTCCTACCGGGACTAGCGAAGTACAATGAGCAGTTCTTC
few	TRBV30	12	TRBJ2-7	-	CAWSPQGYEQYF	TGTGCCTGGAGTCCCCAGGGTTACGAGCAGTACTTC
-	TRBV6-5	15	TRBJ2-5	TRBD1	CASSYAQGAGETQYF	TGTGCCAGCAGTTACGCACAGGGGGCGGGGGAGACCCAGTACTTC
-	TRBV27	14	TRBJ1-1	-	CASSPQGIGTEAFF	TGTGCCAGCAGTCCACAGGGAATTGGCACTGAAGCTTTCTTT
-	TRBV6-4	13	TRBJ1-1	-	CASSDGWNTEAFF	TGTGCCAGCAGTGACGGCTGGAACACTGAAGCTTTCTTT
few	TRBV27	10	TRBJ1-2	-	CGRRNYGYTF	TGTGGGAGGAGGAACTATGGCTACACCTTC
-	TRBV25-1	15	TRBJ2-1	-	CASSESGFSYNEQFF	TGTGCCAGCAGTGAATCGGGGTTCTCCTACAATGAGCAGTTCTTC
-	TRBV9	14	TRBJ1-1	-	CASSLRQQNTEAFF	TGTGCCAGCAGCCTCAGACAGCAAAACACTGAAGCTTTCTTT
once	TRBV19	14	TRBJ1-2	-	CASSPPGVFNGYTF	TGTGCCAGTAGTCCCCCGGGGGTTTTCAATGGCTACACCTTC
-	TRBV29-1	16	TRBJ1-3	TRBD1	CSVESRRGRSSNTIYF	TGCAGCGTTGAAAGTCGAAGGGGGCGTTCGAGTAACACCATATATTTT
few	TRBV6-5	15	TRBJ1-3	-	CASSQREAGGNTIYF	TGTGCCAGCAGTCAGAGGGAGGCCGGAGGAAACACCATATATTTT
-	TRBV30	11	TRBJ2-5	-	CAWSLAETQYF	TGTGCCTGGAGTTTAGCGGAGACCCAGTACTTC
-	TRBV9	15	TRBJ2-7	-	CASSTGLAMSYEQYF	TGTGCCAGCAGCACCGGCCTAGCGATGTCCTACGAGCAGTACTTC
-	TRBV25-1	16	TRBJ2-6	TRBD1	CASSVQGASGANVLTF	TGTGCCAGCAGTGTACAGGGGGCATCTGGGGCCAACGTCCTGACTTTC
-	TRBV7-9	14	TRBJ2-3	-	CASSPSRNSDTQYF	TGTGCCAGCAGCCCAAGCCGAAACTCAGATACGCAGTATTTT
-	TRBV6-5	12	TRBJ2-7	-	CASKGASYEQYF	TGTGCCAGCAAGGGAGCTTCCTACGAGCAGTACTTC
-	TRBV7-9	16	TRBJ2-5	TRBD2	CASSHGGGGHGETQYF	TGTGCCAGCAGCCACGGCGGGGGGGGGCACGGAGAGACCCAGTACTTC
-	TRBV9	17	TRBJ1-1	-	CASSVVPLQGKNTEAFF	TGTGCCAGCAGCGTAGTCCCCCTACAGGGAAAAAACACTGAAGCTTTCTTT
-	TRBV29-1	15	TRBJ1-5	TRBD1	CSVRGTENSNQPQHF	TGCAGCGTTCGAGGGACAGAAAATAGCAATCAGCCCCAGCATTTT
-	TRBV5-1	14	TRBJ1-1	-	CASSLWGENTGAFF	TGCGCCAGCAGCTTGTGGGGAGAGAACACTGGAGCTTTCTTT
-	TRBV6-5	13	TRBJ1-2	TRBD1	CASSYPGQRIFTF	TGTGCCAGCAGTTACCCGGGACAGCGGATATTCACCTTC
-	TRBV7-2	17	TRBJ2-7	-	CASSLAGGMGGLYEQYF	TGTGCCAGCAGCTTAGCGGGAGGGATGGGGGGCCTCTACGAGCAGTACTTC
many	TRBV12-3/TRBV12-4	13	TRBJ1-2	-	CASSLRLDYGYTF	TGTGCCAGCAGTTTGCGTCTAGACTATGGCTACACCTTC
many	TRBV7-9	17	TRBJ2-1	TRBD2	CASSPTRLAGGLNEQFF	TGTGCCAGCAGCCCGACCCGACTAGCGGGAGGCCTCAATGAGCAGTTCTTC
-	TRBV6-6	16	TRBJ2-2	-	CASSYVGGANTGELFF	TGTGCCAGCAGTTACGTCGGCGGGGCGAACACCGGGGAGCTGTTTTTT
-	TRBV19	17	TRBJ2-1	TRBD2	CASSPLKASGTHNEQFF	TGTGCCAGTAGTCCCCTGAAGGCCAGCGGGACCCACAATGAGCAGTTCTTC
-	TRBV2	14	TRBJ1-2	-	CASSLGPGGGGYTF	TGTGCCAGCAGTCTCGGTCCAGGAGGAGGTGGCTACACCTTC
once	TRBV21-1	12	TRBJ1-2	-	CATAGGGIGYTF	TGTGCCACCGCAGGAGGGGGCATTGGCTACACCTTC
many	TRBV5-1	15	TRBJ2-7	-	CASSLASTSSYEQYF	TGCGCCAGCAGCTTGGCTAGCACAAGCTCCTACGAGCAGTACTTC
-	TRBV30	12	TRBJ1-2	-	CAWSPDSYGYTF	TGTGCCTGGAGTCCTGACAGCTATGGCTACACCTTC
-	TRBV6-5	14	TRBJ1-2	-	CASSLRQVVYGYTF	TGTGCCAGCAGTTTACGACAGGTCGTGTATGGCTACACCTTC
-	TRBV15	16	TRBJ2-6	-	CATSRNSGSGANVLTF	TGTGCCACCAGCAGAAATTCAGGGTCTGGGGCCAACGTCCTGACTTTC
-	TRBV6-6	14	TRBJ1-2	TRBD1	CASRGQGADYGYTF	TGTGCCAGCAGAGGACAGGGGGCGGACTATGGCTACACCTTC
-	TRBV6-2/TRBV6-3	13	TRBJ2-7	TRBD1	CASSGDSSYEQYF	TGTGCCAGCAGTGGGGACAGCTCCTACGAGCAGTACTTC
-	TRBV30	13	TRBJ1-1	-	CAWSVTRVTEAFF	TGTGCCTGGAGTGTAACCCGGGTCACTGAAGCTTTCTTT
-	TRBV12-3/TRBV12-4	13	TRBJ1-1	TRBD1	CASRLTGATEAFF	TGTGCCAGCAGACTCACAGGGGCCACTGAAGCTTTCTTT
-	TRBV18	15	TRBJ2-3	-	CASSRGQSHTDTQYF	TGTGCCAGCTCACGTGGACAGTCACACACAGATACGCAGTATTTT
-	TRBV11-3	15	TRBJ2-3	TRBD2	CASSFWLAGTDTQYF	TGTGCCAGCAGCTTTTGGCTAGCGGGGACAGATACGCAGTATTTT
-	TRBV7-2	13	TRBJ1-5	-	CASSPQVNQPQHF	TGTGCCAGCAGCCCACAGGTAAATCAGCCCCAGCATTTT
once	TRBV5-4	17	TRBJ2-5	TRBD2	CASSLGTSGRAGETQYF	TGTGCCAGCAGTTTAGGAACTAGCGGGAGGGCCGGGGAGACCCAGTACTTC
few	TRBV4-1	17	TRBJ2-7	TRBD2	CASSQDFPSGSYVVQYF	TGCGCCAGCAGCCAAGATTTTCCTAGCGGGAGTTATGTGGTGCAGTACTTC
-	TRBV7-8	16	TRBJ1-2	-	CASSSNPAGGVYGYTF	TGTGCCAGCAGCTCCAACCCAGCGGGCGGTGTCTATGGCTACACCTTC
once	TRBV5-4	16	TRBJ1-2	TRBD1	CASSGSRTGFNYGYTF	TGTGCCAGCAGCGGGAGTAGGACAGGATTTAACTATGGCTACACCTTC
-	TRBV7-9	14	TRBJ1-3	-	CASSYGGSGNTIYF	TGTGCCAGCAGCTACGGGGGTTCTGGAAACACCATATATTTT
once	TRBV30	15	TRBJ2-3	TRBD2	CAWRGLAGGPDTQYF	TGTGCCTGGAGGGGGCTAGCGGGAGGGCCAGATACGCAGTATTTT
-	TRBV4-1	15	TRBJ2-1	-	CASSQGAGEYNEQFF	TGCGCCAGCAGCCAAGGGGCAGGGGAATACAATGAGCAGTTCTTC
-	TRBV15	14	TRBJ2-7	-	CATSRGQSPYEQYF	TGTGCCACCAGCAGAGGACAGTCTCCCTACGAGCAGTACTTC
once	TRBV7-8	13	TRBJ1-2	-	CASSLEQGYGYTF	TGTGCCAGCAGCTTAGAACAGGGATATGGCTACACCTTC
-	TRBV2	17	TRBJ1-5	TRBD1	CASSEFIRTGSNQPQHF	TGTGCCAGCAGTGAATTTATTAGGACAGGGAGCAATCAGCCCCAGCATTTT